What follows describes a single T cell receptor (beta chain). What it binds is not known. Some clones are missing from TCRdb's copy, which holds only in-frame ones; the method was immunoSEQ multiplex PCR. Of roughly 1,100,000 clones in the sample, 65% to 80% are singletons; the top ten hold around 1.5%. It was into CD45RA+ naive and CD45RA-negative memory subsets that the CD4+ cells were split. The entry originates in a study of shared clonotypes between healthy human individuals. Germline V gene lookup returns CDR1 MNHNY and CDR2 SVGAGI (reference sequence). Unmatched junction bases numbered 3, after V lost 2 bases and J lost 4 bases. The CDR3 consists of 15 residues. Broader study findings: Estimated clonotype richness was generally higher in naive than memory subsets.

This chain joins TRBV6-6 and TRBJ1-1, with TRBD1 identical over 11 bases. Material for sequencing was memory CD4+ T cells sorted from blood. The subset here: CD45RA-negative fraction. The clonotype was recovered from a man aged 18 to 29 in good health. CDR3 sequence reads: CASSYGGTGGTEAFF. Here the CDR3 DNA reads TGTGCCAGCAGTTACGGTGGGACAGGGGGCACTGAAGCTTTCTTT.